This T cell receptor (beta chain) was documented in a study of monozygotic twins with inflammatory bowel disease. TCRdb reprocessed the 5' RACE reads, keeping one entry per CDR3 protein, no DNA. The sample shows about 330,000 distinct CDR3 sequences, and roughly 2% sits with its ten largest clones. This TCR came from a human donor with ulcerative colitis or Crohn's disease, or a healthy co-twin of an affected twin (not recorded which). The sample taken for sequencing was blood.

The CDR3: CASSLAMTSGTDTQYF. The chain joins TRBV7-2 to TRBJ2-3. This CDR3 comprises 16 residues. Per germline, CDR1 SGHTA and CDR2 FQGNSA.